This T cell receptor beta chain was sequenced during a study of T cells in Graves' hyperthyroidism and ophthalmopathy. Authors of the study amplified TCR beta CDR3 regions from RNA transcripts. In the first-round RT-PCR of the TCR CDR3, the HTBI primer set was used. TCRdb re-analysed the multiplex PCR reads in MiXCR, keeping a single row per CDR3 protein. The sample contains approximately 610,000 distinct CDR3 sequences, approximately 15% of which appear only once. The PBMCs had their origin in 7.5 to 10 ml of fresh peripheral blood. Germline V gene sequence: CDR1 DFQATT, CDR2 SNEGSKA (reference sequence). The CDR3 loop spans 18 amino acids. Deletions cut 0 bases from V and 0 bases from J, with 15 bases between.

The sequencing sample was made of blood. The V call is TRBV20-1, the J call TRBJ1-6; D not resolved. This receptor was identified in a woman aged 40 to 49 with Graves' ophthalmopathy. The CDR3 DNA follows: TGCAGTGCTAGAGACGTACTTGGGGAGAGCTCCTATAATTCACCCCTCCACTTT. It codes for CSARDVLGESSYNSPLHF.